This passage covers 9 T cell receptor beta chains from one sample sequenced in a study of blood T cells in healthy people across ages. Primed by a sample-barcoded 5' primer and a J-beta primer mix, a second PCR proceeded for 7 to 11 cycles. TCRdb reprocessed the 5' RACE reads with MiXCR, giving one entry per CDR3 protein. In the table there are a few hundred thousand distinct CDR3 sequences, 27% of which are singletons. The sample was also linked to a second study, of T cells of mothers and their children.

Sequencing input: blood. The receptors originated from a boy aged 2-15 years in good health.

This clonotype was recorded a few times. The J gene is TRBJ2-3, the V gene TRBV24-1; TRBD2 might be the D (6 bases). V dropped 5 bases and J dropped 3 bases, with 8 bases sitting between them. The CDR3 runs 13 residues. Germline CDR1 and CDR2: KGHDR and SFDVKD. CDR3 bases: TGTGCCACCAGTGGGGACTCTACAGATACGCAGTATTTT. This sequence encodes CATSGDSTDTQYF.

The chain recombines TRBV5-6 with TRBJ2-5, with 7 bases aligning to TRBD1. The CDR3 runs 15 residues. Germline trimming cut 7 bases from V and 0 bases from J; bases unmatched to any gene: 9. Per germline, CDR1 SGHDT and CDR2 YYEEEE. CDR3 in amino acids: CASVEGAGNQETQYF. The CDR3 coding sequence is TGTGCCAGCGTAGAGGGGGCAGGGAACCAAGAGACCCAGTACTTC.

J is TRBJ2-5 and V is TRBV12-3 or TRBV12-4; a possible D gene is TRBD1 (7 bases). The better agreement between TRBJ2-7 and the DNA end casts doubt on the J call. This CDR3 spans 14 amino acids. The CDR3: CASTSQGTSYEQYF. CDR3 bases: TGTGCCAGCACCTCACAGGGGACTTCCTACGAGCAGTACTTC.

This chain connects TRBV6-5 to TRBJ1-4; 11 bases fit TRBD1. Germline trimming cut 9 bases from V and 11 bases from J; bases unmatched to any gene: 8. From germline, CDR1 is MNHEY and CDR2 SVGAGI. This CDR3 is 13 amino acids long. CDR3 residues: CASTPGTGGKLFF. CDR3 nucleotide sequence: TGTGCCAGTACCCCCGGGACAGGGGGGAAACTGTTTTTT.

The chain couples TRBV15 to TRBJ1-1; perhaps TRBD1 as D (5 bases). The germline gives CDR1 LNHNV, CDR2 YYDKDF (reference sequence). The CDR3 contains 15 residues. V was pared by 2 bases and J by 4 bases, with 14 bases between. The CDR3: CATSRPPQVPTEAFF. CDR3 bases: TGTGCCACCAGCAGACCCCCACAGGTCCCCACTGAAGCTTTCTTT.

CDR3 coding DNA: TGTGCCACCCCTCCGGGGGGGAGCGCGGACATTCAGTACTTC. Encoded protein: CATPPGGSADIQYF. The rearrangement joins TRBV24-1 to TRBJ2-4; 8 positions match TRBD2. J gave up 8 bases and V 9 bases, and 11 bases lay outside the gene matches. The CDR3 has 14 amino acids. Germline V gives CDR1 KGHDR, CDR2 SFDVKD.

This clonotype was seen a few times. This chain uses TRBV5-1 with TRBJ2-7; 7 bases are a match to TRBD1. The trim removed 3 bases at V and 5 bases at J, leaving 8 bases unmatched. The CDR3 totals 14 residues. Germline V gene lookup returns CDR1 SGHRS and CDR2 YFSETQ. DNA of the CDR3: TGCGCCAGCAGCTCGGGACAGACAGTCCACGAGCAGTACTTC. As protein: CASSSGQTVHEQYF.

The chain couples TRBV18 to TRBJ2-1; 7 bases map to TRBD1. Germline CDR1 and CDR2: KGHSH and LQKENI. With V trimmed by 2 bases and J by 10 bases, 11 bases remained unmatched. The CDR3 contains 15 residues. CDR3 DNA sequence: TGTGCCAGCTCACCAAATTCCAGGGGGACATGGGAGCAGTTCTTC. Its translation is CASSPNSRGTWEQFF.

This clonotype was seen a few times. The rearrangement links TRBV15 to TRBJ2-2; no clear D. V lost 0 bases and J lost 0, with 11 bases in between. CDR1 LNHNV and CDR2 YYDKDF come from the germline V gene (reference sequence). The CDR3 totals 17 residues. The CDR3 nucleotides read TGTGCCACCAGCAGAGATTCGCCGTCTCCGAACACCGGGGAGCTGTTTTTT. Protein sequence: CATSRDSPSPNTGELFF.